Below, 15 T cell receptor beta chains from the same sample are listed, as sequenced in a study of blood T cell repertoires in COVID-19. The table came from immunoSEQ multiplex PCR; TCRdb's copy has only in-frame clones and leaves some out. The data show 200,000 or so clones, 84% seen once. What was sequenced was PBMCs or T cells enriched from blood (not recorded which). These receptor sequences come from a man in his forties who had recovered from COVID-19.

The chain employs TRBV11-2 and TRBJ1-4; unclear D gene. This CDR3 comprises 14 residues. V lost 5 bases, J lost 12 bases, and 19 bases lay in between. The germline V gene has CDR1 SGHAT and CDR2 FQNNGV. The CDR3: CASSRVRVRLELFF. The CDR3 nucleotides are TGTGCCAGCAGCCGGGTACGGGTCCGATTGGAACTGTTTTTT.

As DNA, the CDR3 is TGTGCCAGCAGTGCGAGGAAGCAGGAGACCCAGTACTTC. Residues: CASSARKQETQYF. The rearrangement joins TRBV2 to TRBJ2-5; no reliable D call. The germline gives CDR1 SNHLY, CDR2 FYNNEI. CDR3 length: 13 residues. V was clipped by 4 bases and J by 5 bases, with 11 bases between them.

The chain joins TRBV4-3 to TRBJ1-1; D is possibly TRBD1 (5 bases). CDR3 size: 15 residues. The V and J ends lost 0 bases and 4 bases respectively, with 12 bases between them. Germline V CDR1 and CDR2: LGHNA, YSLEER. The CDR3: CASSQETSGSTEAFF. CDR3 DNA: TGCGCCAGCAGCCAAGAGACATCAGGGTCCACTGAAGCTTTCTTT.

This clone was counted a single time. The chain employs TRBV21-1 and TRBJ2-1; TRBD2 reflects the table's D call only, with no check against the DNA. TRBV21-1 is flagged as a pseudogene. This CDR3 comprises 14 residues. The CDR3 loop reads CASNLDYSYNEQFF. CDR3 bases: TGTGCCAGCAACTTAGATTACTCCTACAATGAGCAGTTCTTC.

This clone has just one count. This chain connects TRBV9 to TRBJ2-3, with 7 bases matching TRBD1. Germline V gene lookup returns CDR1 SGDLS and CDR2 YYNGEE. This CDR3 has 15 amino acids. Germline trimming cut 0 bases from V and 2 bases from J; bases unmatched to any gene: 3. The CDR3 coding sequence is TGTGCCAGCAGCGTAGAAGGACAGGACACAGATACGCAGTATTTT. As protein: CASSVEGQDTDTQYF.

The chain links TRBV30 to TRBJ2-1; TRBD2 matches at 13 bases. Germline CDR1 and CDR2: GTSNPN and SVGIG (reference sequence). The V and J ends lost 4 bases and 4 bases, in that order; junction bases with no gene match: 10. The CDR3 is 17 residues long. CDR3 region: CAWNGLAGAGGYNEQFF. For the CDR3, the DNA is TGTGCCTGGAACGGACTAGCGGGGGCCGGGGGGTACAATGAGCAGTTCTTC. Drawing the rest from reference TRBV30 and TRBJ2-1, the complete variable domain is SQTIHQWPATLVQPVGSPLSLECTVEGTSNPNLYWYRQAAGRGLQLLFYSVGIGQISSEVPQNLSASRPQDRQFILSSKKLLLSDSGFYLCAWNGLAGAGGYNEQFFGPGTRLTVL.

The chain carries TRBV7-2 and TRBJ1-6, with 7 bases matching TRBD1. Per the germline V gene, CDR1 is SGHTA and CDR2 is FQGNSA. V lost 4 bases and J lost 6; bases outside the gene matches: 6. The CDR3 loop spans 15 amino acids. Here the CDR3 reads CASSSQGRSNSPLHF. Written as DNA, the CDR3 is TGTGCCAGCAGCTCACAGGGGAGGAGTAATTCACCCCTCCACTTT.

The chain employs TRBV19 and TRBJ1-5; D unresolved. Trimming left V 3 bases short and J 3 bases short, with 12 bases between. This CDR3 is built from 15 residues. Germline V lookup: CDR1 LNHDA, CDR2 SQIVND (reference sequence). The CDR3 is CASSIGVEPNQPQHF. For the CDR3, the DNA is TGTGCCAGTAGTATCGGGGTAGAGCCCAATCAGCCCCAGCATTTT.

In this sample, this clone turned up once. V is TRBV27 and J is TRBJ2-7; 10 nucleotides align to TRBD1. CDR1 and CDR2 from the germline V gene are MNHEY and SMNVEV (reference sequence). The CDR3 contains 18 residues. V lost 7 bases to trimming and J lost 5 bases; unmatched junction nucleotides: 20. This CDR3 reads CASTSGRDRGKRRHEQYF. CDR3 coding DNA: TGTGCCAGCACCTCAGGGAGGGACAGGGGCAAAAGGAGACACGAGCAGTACTTC.

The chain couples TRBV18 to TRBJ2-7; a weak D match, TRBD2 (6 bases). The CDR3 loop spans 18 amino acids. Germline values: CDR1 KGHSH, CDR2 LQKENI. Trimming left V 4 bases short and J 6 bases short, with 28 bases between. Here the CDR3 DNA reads TGTGCCAGCTCACGCTCACCGGGGAAACGGCCGGGGGTGACCGAGCAGTACTTC. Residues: CASSRSPGKRPGVTEQYF.

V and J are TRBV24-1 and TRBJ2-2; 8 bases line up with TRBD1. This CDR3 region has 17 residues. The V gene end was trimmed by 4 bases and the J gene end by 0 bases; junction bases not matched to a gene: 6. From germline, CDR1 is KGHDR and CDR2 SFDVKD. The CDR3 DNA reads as TGTGCCACCAGTGAACCTGGACAGGGCGCGAACACCGGGGAGCTGTTTTTT. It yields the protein CATSEPGQGANTGELFF.

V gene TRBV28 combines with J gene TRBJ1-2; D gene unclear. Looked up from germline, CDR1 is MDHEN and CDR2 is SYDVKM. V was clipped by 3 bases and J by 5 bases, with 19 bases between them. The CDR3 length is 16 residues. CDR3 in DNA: TGTGCCAGCAGTTTCCTCGGCAGGCAAAGGTCATATGGCTACACCTTC. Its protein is CASSFLGRQRSYGYTF.

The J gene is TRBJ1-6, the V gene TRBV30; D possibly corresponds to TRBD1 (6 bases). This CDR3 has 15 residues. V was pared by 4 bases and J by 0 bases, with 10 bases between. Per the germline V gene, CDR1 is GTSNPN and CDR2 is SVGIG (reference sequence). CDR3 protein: CAWTTGSSYNSPLHF. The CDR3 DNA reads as TGTGCCTGGACAACAGGGAGCTCCTATAATTCACCCCTCCACTTT.

The CDR3 nucleotides read TGTGCCAGTAGTATGGGGACAGGGGATGTCAATGAGCAGTTCTTC. This sequence encodes CASSMGTGDVNEQFF. The V call is TRBV19, the J call TRBJ2-1; 10 nucleotides agree with TRBD1. The CDR3 spans 15 residues. Germline CDR1 is LNHDA and CDR2 is SQIVND (reference sequence). V dropped 3 bases and J dropped 6; count of bases not matched to a gene: 5.

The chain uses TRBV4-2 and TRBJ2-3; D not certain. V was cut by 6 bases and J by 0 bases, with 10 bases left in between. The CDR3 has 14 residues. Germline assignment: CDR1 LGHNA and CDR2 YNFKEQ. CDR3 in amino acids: CASRLEASTDTQYF. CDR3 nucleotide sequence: TGTGCCAGCAGGCTAGAAGCTAGCACAGATACGCAGTATTTT.